These 26 T cell receptor beta chains originate from one sample sequenced in a study of blood T cell repertoires in COVID-19. Method: immunoSEQ multiplex PCR; TCRdb's copy keeps in-frame clones and lacks some. The sample lists about 130,000 clones; roughly 83% were seen once. The sample consisted of peripheral blood. All receptors come from a man aged 35 to 55 with active or convalescent COVID-19.

The chain has TRBV6-2 or TRBV6-3 and TRBJ1-5, with D possibly TRBD1 on 6 matching bases. Trimming shortened V by 5 bases and J by 0 bases, and 23 bases separated the two germline ends. The CDR3 has 19 amino acids. The germline gives CDR1 MNHEY, CDR2 SVGEGT. The DNA for the CDR3 is TGTGCCAGCAGTGCACCCCCGGGACACCAAATCAATAGCAATCAGCCCCAGCATTTT. It specifies CASSAPPGHQINSNQPQHF.

This chain joins TRBV5-1 and TRBJ2-5, with 8 bases that match TRBD2. Germline V gene data show CDR1 as SGHRS and CDR2 as YFSETQ. This CDR3 is 14 amino acids long. Trimming took 2 bases from V and 2 from J; bases not matched to a gene: 2. The CDR3 is CASSFTSGQETQYF. CDR3 DNA: TGCGCCAGCAGCTTCACTAGCGGTCAAGAGACCCAGTACTTC.

This clone came up once. The chain carries TRBV28 and TRBJ1-3, with D uncertain. CDR1 and CDR2 (germline): MDHEN, SYDVKM. This CDR3 has 14 residues. The V end lost 7 bases, the J end lost 0 bases, and 10 bases lay between the germline ends. The DNA of the CDR3 is TGTGCCAGCAACCCCTACAGCTCTGGAAACACCATATATTTT. Translation gives CASNPYSSGNTIYF.

The table lists this clone with a count of one. The chain links TRBV12-3 or TRBV12-4 to TRBJ1-1, with D unresolved. The V end was cut by 3 bases, the J end by 8 bases, with 10 bases between. The CDR3 runs to 12 residues. This CDR3 is CASSFDNREAFF. CDR3 nucleotides: TGTGCCAGCAGTTTTGACAACCGAGAAGCTTTCTTT.

The rearrangement links TRBV6-5 to TRBJ1-2; D might be TRBD1 (5 bases). The ends were cut back, 6 bases at V and 5 bases at J, with 19 bases in the middle. CDR3 length: 15 residues. Germline V gene sequence: CDR1 MNHEY, CDR2 SVGAGI. CDR3 protein: CASSLEPPGGYGYTF. The CDR3, as DNA: TGTGCCAGCAGCTTAGAACCCCCCGGGGGGTATGGCTACACCTTC.

This clone was seen a handful of times. The CDR3 is CASSPLEGEAFF. The CDR3 DNA follows: TGTGCCAGCAGCCCCCTCGAGGGTGAAGCTTTCTTT. The chain carries TRBV3-1 (or the pseudogene TRBV3-2) and TRBJ1-1; D gene uncertain. The V end was cut by 4 bases, the J end by 7 bases, with 10 bases between. The CDR3 consists of 12 residues. The germline CDR1 and CDR2 sequences are LGHDT and YNNKEL (reference sequence).

The chain employs TRBV29-1 and TRBJ1-2; D unclear. V was trimmed by 6 bases and J by 0 bases, leaving 8 bases between them. Germline CDR1 SQVTM, CDR2 ANQGSEA. CDR3 size: 12 residues. CDR3 loop: CSVNVANYGYTF. The CDR3 coding sequence is TGCAGCGTGAATGTAGCTAACTATGGCTACACCTTC.

This chain uses TRBV2 with TRBJ1-2, with 7 positions matching TRBD1. The length of the CDR3 is 15 residues. The V gene end was trimmed by 4 bases and the J gene end by 9 bases; junction bases not matched to a gene: 14. Germline V CDR1 and CDR2: SNHLY, FYNNEI. CDR3 protein: CASSVQSGAGGSYTF. CDR3 coding DNA: TGTGCCAGCAGTGTTCAGTCCGGGGCAGGGGGAAGCTACACCTTC. The full variable domain, its missing parts supplied by reference TRBV2 and TRBJ1-2, is EPEVTQTPSHQVTQMGQEVILRCVPISNHLYFYWYRQILGQKVEFLVSFYNNEISEKSEIFDDQFSVERPDGSNFTLKIRSTKLEDSAMYFCASSVQSGAGGSYTFGSGTRLTVV.

This clone was counted a few times. V is TRBV6-1 and J is TRBJ2-7; 7 bases map to TRBD2. Losses at the gene ends were 2 bases for V and 6 bases for J; bases not matched to a gene: 4. The germline V gene has CDR1 MNHNS and CDR2 SASEGT. This CDR3 contains 13 residues. CDR3 nucleotide sequence: TGTGCCAGCAGTGAATGGGGGGGAGGCGAGCAGTACTTC. Encoded protein: CASSEWGGGEQYF.

This clone was picked up a small number of times. The chain recombines TRBV14 with TRBJ1-2; D remains unclear. Germline loops: CDR1 SGHDN, CDR2 FVKESK. V lost 0 bases, J lost 8 bases, and 13 bases lay in between. This CDR3 comprises 14 residues. The CDR3 coding sequence is TGTGCCAGCAGCCAAGATTCGGTCTCACGAGGCTACACCTTC. Its translation is CASSQDSVSRGYTF.

The rearrangement links TRBV5-1 to TRBJ2-7; the match to TRBD1 covers 8 bases. Germline V gene sequence: CDR1 SGHRS, CDR2 YFSETQ. V was clipped by 0 bases and J by 7 bases; unmatched bases: 6. There are 14 residues in the CDR3. CDR3 DNA: TGCGCCAGCAGCTTGGGTGACAGGGGACGGGAGCAGTACTTC. Protein product: CASSLGDRGREQYF.

V gene TRBV5-4 combines with J gene TRBJ2-3; 10 bases align to TRBD2. CDR1 and CDR2 (germline): SGHNT, YYREEE (reference sequence). Losses at the gene ends were 2 bases for V and 6 bases for J; bases not matched to a gene: 9. This CDR3 contains 16 residues. The CDR3 DNA reads as TGTGCCAGCAGCTTAACTCCCAGCGGGGGGGTGGATACGCAGTATTTT. Translation gives CASSLTPSGGVDTQYF.

This clone appeared a single time. The V call is TRBV3-1 (or the pseudogene TRBV3-2), the J call TRBJ1-1; TRBD1 might be the D (6 bases). Germline V gives CDR1 LGHDT, CDR2 YNNKEL (reference sequence). The CDR3 is 14 residues long. Trimming stripped 5 bases from V and 1 base from J, with 11 bases between. In nucleotides, the CDR3 is TGTGCCAGCAGCTACCTACAGGGGAACACTGAAGCTTTCTTT. This gives the protein CASSYLQGNTEAFF.

The rearrangement links TRBV4-3 to TRBJ2-5; 7 bases match TRBD1. Germline V gene sequence: CDR1 LGHNA, CDR2 YSLEER. There are 14 residues in the CDR3. With V trimmed by 1 base and J by 5 bases, 4 bases remained unmatched. CDR3 sequence reads: CASSQGQGVETQYF. CDR3 sequence (DNA): TGCGCCAGCAGCCAAGGGCAGGGGGTGGAGACCCAGTACTTC.

The DNA of the CDR3 is TGTGCCAGCAGTTCCATTCACGGGAACCGCTACGAGCAGTACTTC. It yields the protein CASSSIHGNRYEQYF. V and J are TRBV27 and TRBJ2-7; weak D call: TRBD2 (5 bases). Trimming left V 4 bases short and J 3 bases short, with 16 bases between. The CDR3 totals 15 residues. CDR1 MNHEY and CDR2 SMNVEV come from the germline V gene (reference sequence).

The chain carries TRBV30 and TRBJ2-1; 12 bases match TRBD2. V lost 4 bases to trimming and J lost 6 bases; unmatched junction nucleotides: 7. Per germline, CDR1 GTSNPN and CDR2 SVGIG (reference sequence). The CDR3 totals 15 residues. CDR3 residues: CAWKSSGRVRNEQFF. CDR3 DNA: TGTGCCTGGAAGTCTAGCGGGAGGGTTCGCAATGAGCAGTTCTTC.

The rearrangement uses TRBV7-2 and TRBJ2-5; perhaps TRBD2 as D (7 bases). V lost 5 bases to trimming and J lost 5 bases, with 15 bases between them. Germline CDR1 is SGHTA and CDR2 is FQGNSA. The CDR3 sequence is 14 residues long. For the CDR3, the DNA is TGTGCCAGCAGCCAGGGGAGGGGCCGGGAGACCCAGTACTTC. This sequence encodes CASSQGRGRETQYF.

This clone was detected only once. Other DNA variants within this sample encode the same CDR3. The CDR3 DNA reads TGTGCCAGCAGCTCCCTTTACGAGCAGTACTTC. As protein: CASSSLYEQYF. The rearrangement uses TRBV28 and TRBJ2-7, with D unclear. The germline CDR1 and CDR2 sequences are MDHEN and SYDVKM. V dropped 6 bases and J dropped 4 bases, with 7 bases sitting between them. The CDR3 runs to 11 residues.

The chain employs TRBV5-1 and TRBJ2-5, with 14 nucleotides matching TRBD2. The CDR3 has 16 amino acids. Trimming cost V 3 bases and J 4 bases; bases outside gene matches: 5. Looked up from germline, CDR1 is SGHRS and CDR2 is YFSETQ. This CDR3 reads CASSSTGTSGRETQYF. The CDR3, as DNA: TGCGCCAGCAGCTCTACCGGGACTAGCGGGAGAGAGACCCAGTACTTC.

V gene TRBV6-5 combines with J gene TRBJ2-7; 11 bases agree with TRBD1. The germline V gene encodes CDR1 MNHEY and CDR2 SVGAGI. Unmatched junction bases numbered 2, after V lost 4 bases and J lost 3 bases. The CDR3 length is 14 residues. The CDR3 protein is CASSSGTGGYEQYF. CDR3 bases: TGTGCCAGCAGTTCGGGGACAGGGGGCTACGAGCAGTACTTC.

The chain combines TRBV19 with TRBJ2-7, with 8 bases lining up with TRBD1. Germline V gene sequence: CDR1 LNHDA, CDR2 SQIVND (reference sequence). The CDR3 totals 16 residues. With 4 bases clipped from V and 0 bases from J, the junction kept 8 bases outside the gene matches. The CDR3 DNA reads TGTGCCAGTAGTAGGACAGGGAGCCTCCTCTCCTACGAGCAGTACTTC. It translates to CASSRTGSLLSYEQYF.

V is TRBV19 and J is TRBJ2-2; 9 nucleotides agree with TRBD2. Germline V gene data show CDR1 as LNHDA and CDR2 as SQIVND (reference sequence). The CDR3 covers 19 residues. After removal of 6 bases from V and 1 base from J, the junction contained 15 bases not matched to a gene. CDR3 protein: CASRRQPGLAPGNTGELFF. As DNA, the CDR3 is TGTGCCAGTAGGCGTCAACCGGGACTAGCCCCAGGGAACACCGGGGAGCTGTTTTTT.

The chain joins TRBV7-2 to TRBJ2-3; TRBD2 aligns across 11 bases. V lost 4 bases, J lost 2 bases, and 5 bases stayed unmatched. Germline V lookup: CDR1 SGHTA, CDR2 FQGNSA. CDR3 size: 16 residues. CDR3 DNA: TGTGCCAGCAGCTGGAGACTAGCGGGGCTCACAGATACGCAGTATTTT. Translating it yields CASSWRLAGLTDTQYF.

The rearrangement links TRBV11-2 to TRBJ2-1; 9 positions agree with TRBD1. V was pared by 8 bases and J by 6 bases, with 17 bases of the junction left unmatched. Germline CDR1 and CDR2: SGHAT and FQNNGV. The CDR3 has 17 residues. The CDR3 sequence is CASLRTGDRVGRNEQFF. In DNA form, the CDR3 reads TGTGCCAGCTTAAGGACAGGGGATCGTGTAGGCCGCAATGAGCAGTTCTTC.

The chain has TRBV4-2 and TRBJ2-2; TRBD2 is a possible D gene (7 bases). Trimming stripped 0 bases from V and 5 bases from J, with 10 bases between. CDR3 length: 15 residues. Germline V CDR1 and CDR2: LGHNA, YNFKEQ. CDR3 nucleotides: TGTGCCAGCAGCCAAGAGGGGGGGCCGACCGGGGAGCTGTTTTTT. This translates into CASSQEGGPTGELFF.

The J gene is TRBJ2-7, the V gene TRBV4-2, with 16 bases fitting TRBD2. Germline V lookup: CDR1 LGHNA, CDR2 YNFKEQ. Unmatched junction bases numbered 5, after V lost 2 bases and J lost 7 bases. The CDR3 is 16 residues long. The CDR3: CASSQPGTSGGVEQYF. DNA of the CDR3: TGTGCCAGCAGCCAACCGGGGACTAGCGGGGGGGTAGAGCAGTACTTC.